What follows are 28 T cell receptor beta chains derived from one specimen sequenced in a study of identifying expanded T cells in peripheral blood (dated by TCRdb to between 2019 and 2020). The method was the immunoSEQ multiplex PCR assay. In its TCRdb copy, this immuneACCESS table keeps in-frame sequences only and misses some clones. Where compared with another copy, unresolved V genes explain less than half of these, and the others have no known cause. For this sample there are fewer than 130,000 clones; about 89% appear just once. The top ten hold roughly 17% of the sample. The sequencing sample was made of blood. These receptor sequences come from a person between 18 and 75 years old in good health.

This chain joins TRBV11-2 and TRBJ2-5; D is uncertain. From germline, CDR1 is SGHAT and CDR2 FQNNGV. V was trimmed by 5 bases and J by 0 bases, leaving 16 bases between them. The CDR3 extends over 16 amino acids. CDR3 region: CASSIPNSGNQETQYF. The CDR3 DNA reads TGTGCCAGCAGCATCCCGAACAGTGGGAACCAAGAGACCCAGTACTTC.

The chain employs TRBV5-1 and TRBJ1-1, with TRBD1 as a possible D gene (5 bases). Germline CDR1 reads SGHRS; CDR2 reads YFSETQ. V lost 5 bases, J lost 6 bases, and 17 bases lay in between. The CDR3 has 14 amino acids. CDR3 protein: CASRTATGTPEAFF. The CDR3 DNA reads TGCGCCAGCAGGACCGCCACTGGGACTCCTGAAGCTTTCTTT.

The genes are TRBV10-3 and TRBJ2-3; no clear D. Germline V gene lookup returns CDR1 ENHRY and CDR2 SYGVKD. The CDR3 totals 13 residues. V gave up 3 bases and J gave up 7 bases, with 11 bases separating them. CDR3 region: CAISDRMGNTQYF. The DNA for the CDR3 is TGTGCCATCAGTGATAGGATGGGGAATACGCAGTATTTT.

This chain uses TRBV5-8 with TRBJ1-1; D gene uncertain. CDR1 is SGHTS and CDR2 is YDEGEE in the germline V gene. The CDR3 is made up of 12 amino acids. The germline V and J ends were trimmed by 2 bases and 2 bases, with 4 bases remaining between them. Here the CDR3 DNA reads TGTGCCAGCAGCTTCCCTAACACTGAAGCTTTCTTT. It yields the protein CASSFPNTEAFF.

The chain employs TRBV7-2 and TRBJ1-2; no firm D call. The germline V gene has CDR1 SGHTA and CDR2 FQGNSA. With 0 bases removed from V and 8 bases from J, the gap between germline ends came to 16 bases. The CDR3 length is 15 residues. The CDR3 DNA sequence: TGTGCCAGCAGCTTAGCGAATAGGTCCCCTAGAGGCTACACCTTC. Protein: CASSLANRSPRGYTF.

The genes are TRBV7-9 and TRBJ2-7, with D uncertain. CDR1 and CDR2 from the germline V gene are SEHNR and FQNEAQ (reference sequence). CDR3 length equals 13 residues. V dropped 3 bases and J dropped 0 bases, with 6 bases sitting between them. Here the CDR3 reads CASSLTNSYEQYF. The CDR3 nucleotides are TGTGCCAGCAGCTTGACAAACTCCTACGAGCAGTACTTC. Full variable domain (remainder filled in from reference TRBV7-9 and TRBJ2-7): DTGVSQNPRHKITKRGQNVTFRCDPISEHNRLYWYRQTLGQGPEFLTYFQNEAQLEKSRLLSDRFSAERPKGSFSTLEIQRTEQGDSAMYLCASSLTNSYEQYFGPGTRLTVT.

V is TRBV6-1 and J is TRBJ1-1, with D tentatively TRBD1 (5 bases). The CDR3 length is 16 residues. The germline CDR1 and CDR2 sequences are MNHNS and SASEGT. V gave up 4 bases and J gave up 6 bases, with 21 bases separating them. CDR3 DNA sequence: TGTGCCAGCAGTGGGATTTCCGGGACTCCTTACCCTGAAGCTTTCTTT. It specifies CASSGISGTPYPEAFF.

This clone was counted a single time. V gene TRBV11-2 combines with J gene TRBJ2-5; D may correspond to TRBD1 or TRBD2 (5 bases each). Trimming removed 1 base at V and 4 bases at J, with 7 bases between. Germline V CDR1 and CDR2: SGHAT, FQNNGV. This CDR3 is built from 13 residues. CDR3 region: CASSLGGSETQYF. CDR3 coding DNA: TGTGCCAGCAGCTTAGGGGGGTCAGAGACCCAGTACTTC.

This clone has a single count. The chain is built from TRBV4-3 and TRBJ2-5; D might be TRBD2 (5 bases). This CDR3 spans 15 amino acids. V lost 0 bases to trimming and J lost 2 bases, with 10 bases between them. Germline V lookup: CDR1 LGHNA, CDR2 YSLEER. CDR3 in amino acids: CASSQERTYQETQYF. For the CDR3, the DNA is TGCGCCAGCAGCCAAGAGAGGACTTATCAAGAGACCCAGTACTTC.

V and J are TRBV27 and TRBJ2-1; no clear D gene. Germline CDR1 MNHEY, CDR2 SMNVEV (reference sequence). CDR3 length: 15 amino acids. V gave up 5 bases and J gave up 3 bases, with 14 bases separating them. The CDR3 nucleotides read TGTGCCAGCAGTCCCCCGGAAAACGGCTACAATGAGCAGTTCTTC. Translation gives CASSPPENGYNEQFF.

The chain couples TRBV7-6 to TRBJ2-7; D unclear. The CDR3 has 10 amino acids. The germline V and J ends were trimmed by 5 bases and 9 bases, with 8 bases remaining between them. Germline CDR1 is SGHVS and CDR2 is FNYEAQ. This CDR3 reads CASSGARQYF. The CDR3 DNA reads TGTGCCAGCAGCGGAGCGAGGCAGTACTTC.

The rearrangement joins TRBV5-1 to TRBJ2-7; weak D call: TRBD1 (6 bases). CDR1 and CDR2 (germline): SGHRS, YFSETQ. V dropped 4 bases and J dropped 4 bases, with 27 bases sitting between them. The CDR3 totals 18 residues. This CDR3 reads CASSTPAANDRNHYEQYF. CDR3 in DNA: TGCGCCAGCAGCACCCCCGCAGCGAACGACAGGAATCATTACGAGCAGTACTTC.

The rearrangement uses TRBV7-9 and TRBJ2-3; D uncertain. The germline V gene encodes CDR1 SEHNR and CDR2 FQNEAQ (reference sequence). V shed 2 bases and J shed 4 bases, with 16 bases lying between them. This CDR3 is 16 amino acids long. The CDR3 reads CASSLISSWRPDTQYF. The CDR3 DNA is TGTGCCAGCAGCTTAATCAGTTCATGGCGGCCAGATACGCAGTATTTT. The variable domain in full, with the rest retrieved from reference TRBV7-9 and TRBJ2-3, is DTGVSQNPRHKITKRGQNVTFRCDPISEHNRLYWYRQTLGQGPEFLTYFQNEAQLEKSRLLSDRFSAERPKGSFSTLEIQRTEQGDSAMYLCASSLISSWRPDTQYFGPGTRLTVL.

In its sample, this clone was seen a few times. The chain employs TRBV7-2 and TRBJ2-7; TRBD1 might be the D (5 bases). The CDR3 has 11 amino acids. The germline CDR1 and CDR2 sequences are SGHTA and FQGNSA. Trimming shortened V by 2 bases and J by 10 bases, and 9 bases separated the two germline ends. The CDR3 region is CASSLRQGQYF. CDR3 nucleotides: TGTGCCAGCAGCTTAAGGCAGGGACAGTACTTC.

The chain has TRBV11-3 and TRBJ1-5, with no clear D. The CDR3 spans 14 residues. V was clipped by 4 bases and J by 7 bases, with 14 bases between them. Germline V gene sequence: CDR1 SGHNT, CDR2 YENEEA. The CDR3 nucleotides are TGTGCCAGCAGCTCCCAAGCTAGCGGACAGCCCCAGCATTTT. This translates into CASSSQASGQPQHF.

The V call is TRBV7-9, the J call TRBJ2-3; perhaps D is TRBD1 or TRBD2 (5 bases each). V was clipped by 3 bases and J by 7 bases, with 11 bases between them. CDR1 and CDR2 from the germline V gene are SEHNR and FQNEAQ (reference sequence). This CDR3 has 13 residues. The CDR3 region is CASSFGDPNTQYF. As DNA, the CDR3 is TGTGCCAGCAGCTTCGGGGACCCCAATACGCAGTATTTT. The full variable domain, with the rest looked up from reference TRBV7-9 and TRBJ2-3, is DTGVSQNPRHKITKRGQNVTFRCDPISEHNRLYWYRQTLGQGPEFLTYFQNEAQLEKSRLLSDRFSAERPKGSFSTLEIQRTEQGDSAMYLCASSFGDPNTQYFGPGTRLTVL.

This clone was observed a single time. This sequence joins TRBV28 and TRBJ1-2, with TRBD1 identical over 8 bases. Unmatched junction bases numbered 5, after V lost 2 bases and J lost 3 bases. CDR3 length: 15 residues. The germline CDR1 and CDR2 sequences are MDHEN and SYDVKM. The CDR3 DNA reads TGTGCCAGCAGTTTAGGGGGACAGGTCCACTATGGCTACACCTTC. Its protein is CASSLGGQVHYGYTF.

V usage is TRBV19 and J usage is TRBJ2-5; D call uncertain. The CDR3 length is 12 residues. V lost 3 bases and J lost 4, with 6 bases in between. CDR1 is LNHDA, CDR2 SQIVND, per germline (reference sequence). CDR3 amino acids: CASSIPGETQYF. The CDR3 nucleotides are TGTGCCAGTAGTATCCCGGGAGAGACCCAGTACTTC.

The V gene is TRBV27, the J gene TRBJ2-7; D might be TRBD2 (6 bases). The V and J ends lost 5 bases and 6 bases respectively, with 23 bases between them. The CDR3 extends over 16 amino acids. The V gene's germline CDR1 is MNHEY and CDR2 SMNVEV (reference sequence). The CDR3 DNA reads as TGTGCCAGCAGTCAATTCACGACGGGCGGGGTTCGCGAGCAGTACTTC. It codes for CASSQFTTGGVREQYF.

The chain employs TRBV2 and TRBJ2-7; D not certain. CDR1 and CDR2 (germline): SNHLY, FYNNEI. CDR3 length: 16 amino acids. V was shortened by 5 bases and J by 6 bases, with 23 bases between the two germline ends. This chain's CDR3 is CASSTNGPPLWGEQYF. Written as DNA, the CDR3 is TGTGCCAGCAGTACGAACGGCCCACCGCTTTGGGGCGAGCAGTACTTC.

Here the CDR3 DNA reads TGTGCCAGTAGCCCATTCCCCTCCTATGTGAGGAGCAATCAGCCCCAGCATTTT. Translated, it gives CASSPFPSYVRSNQPQHF. The genes are TRBV19 and TRBJ1-5; D unclear. The CDR3 sequence is 18 residues long. In germline, CDR1 is LNHDA, CDR2 SQIVND (reference sequence). Between the trimmed V and J ends, which lost 6 bases and 1 base, there was a span of 22 bases.

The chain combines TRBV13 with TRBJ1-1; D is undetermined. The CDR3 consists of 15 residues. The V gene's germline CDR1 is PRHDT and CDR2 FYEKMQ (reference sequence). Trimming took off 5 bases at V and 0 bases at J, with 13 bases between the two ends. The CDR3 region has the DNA TGTGCCAGCAGCACGTCCGACAAGCTGAACACTGAAGCTTTCTTT. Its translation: CASSTSDKLNTEAFF.

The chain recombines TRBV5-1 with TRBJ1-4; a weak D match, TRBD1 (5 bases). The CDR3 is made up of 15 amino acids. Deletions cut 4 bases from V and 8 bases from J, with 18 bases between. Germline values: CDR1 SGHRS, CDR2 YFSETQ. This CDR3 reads CASSTQTGPGEKLFF. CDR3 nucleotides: TGCGCCAGCAGCACGCAGACTGGCCCAGGGGAAAAACTGTTTTTT. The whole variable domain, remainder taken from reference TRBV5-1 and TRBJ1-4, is KAGVTQTPRYLIKTRGQQVTLSCSPISGHRSVSWYQQTPGQGLQFLFEYFSETQRNKGNFPGRFSGRQFSNSRSEMNVSTLELGDSALYLCASSTQTGPGEKLFFGSGTQLSVL.

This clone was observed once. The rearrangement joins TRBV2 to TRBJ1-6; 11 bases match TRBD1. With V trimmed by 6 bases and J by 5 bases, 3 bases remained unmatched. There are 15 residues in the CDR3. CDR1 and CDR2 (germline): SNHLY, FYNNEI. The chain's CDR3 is CASRDRGPDNSPLHF. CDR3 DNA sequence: TGTGCCAGCAGGGACAGGGGGCCCGATAATTCACCCCTCCACTTT. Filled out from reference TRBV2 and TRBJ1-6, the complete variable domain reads EPEVTQTPSHQVTQMGQEVILRCVPISNHLYFYWYRQILGQKVEFLVSFYNNEISEKSEIFDDQFSVERPDGSNFTLKIRSTKLEDSAMYFCASRDRGPDNSPLHFGNGTRLTVT.

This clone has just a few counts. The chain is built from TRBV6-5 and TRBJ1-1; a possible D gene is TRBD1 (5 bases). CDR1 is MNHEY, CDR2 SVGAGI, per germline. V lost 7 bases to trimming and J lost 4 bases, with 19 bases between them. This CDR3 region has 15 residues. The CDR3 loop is CASNPGGEGSTEAFF. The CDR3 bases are TGTGCCAGCAACCCGGGCGGGGAGGGGAGCACTGAAGCTTTCTTT.

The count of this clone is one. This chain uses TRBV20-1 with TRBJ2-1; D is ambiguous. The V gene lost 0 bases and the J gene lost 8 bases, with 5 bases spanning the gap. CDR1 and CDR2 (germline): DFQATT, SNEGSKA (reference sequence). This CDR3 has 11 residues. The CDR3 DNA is TGCAGTGCTAGAGATCTCCATGAGCAGTTCTTC. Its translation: CSARDLHEQFF.

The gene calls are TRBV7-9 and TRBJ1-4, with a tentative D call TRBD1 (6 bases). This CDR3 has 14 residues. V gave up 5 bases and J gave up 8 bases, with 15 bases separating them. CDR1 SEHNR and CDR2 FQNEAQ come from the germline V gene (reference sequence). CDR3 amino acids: CASSNWDNGEKLFF. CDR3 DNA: TGTGCCAGCAGCAACTGGGACAATGGGGAAAAACTGTTTTTT. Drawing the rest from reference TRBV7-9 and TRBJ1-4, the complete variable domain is DTGVSQNPRHKITKRGQNVTFRCDPISEHNRLYWYRQTLGQGPEFLTYFQNEAQLEKSRLLSDRFSAERPKGSFSTLEIQRTEQGDSAMYLCASSNWDNGEKLFFGSGTQLSVL.

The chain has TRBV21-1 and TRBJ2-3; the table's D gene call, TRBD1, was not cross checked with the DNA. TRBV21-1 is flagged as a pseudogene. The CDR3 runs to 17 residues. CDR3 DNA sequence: TGTGCCAGCAGCCCAAACGAAGGGGACAGCCCTTTGGATACGCAGTATTTT. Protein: CASSPNEGDSPLDTQYF.